Each of the 18 T cell receptor beta chains below was sequenced from the same sample in a study of spatial heterogeneity in lung cancer. Time point defined: sample taken at primary tumor resection. Their cognate antigens are unknown. Via MiXCR, TCRdb re-called the 5' RACE reads, giving one row per CDR3 protein. The table shows roughly 5,100 distinct CDR3 sequences, with approximately 13% occurring only once. General study points: Mutation counts in tumors were tracked by counts of expanded intratumoral alpha and beta TCRs.

The specimen comprised lung tumor tissue, sampled at surgery. The source is a male donor with early-stage non-small cell lung cancer.

In its sample, this clonotype ranks as medium-sized (0.01 to 0.1%). This beta chain is off target for a library built for alpha chains, so its abundance means little. The genes are TRBV7-2 and TRBJ2-2; 9 positions agree with TRBD2. The CDR3 runs to 16 residues. Trimming took 5 bases from V and 4 from J; bases not matched to a gene: 8. The germline CDR1 and CDR2 sequences are SGHTA and FQGNSA. The CDR3 loop reads CASSALSGGGTGELFF. CDR3 coding DNA: TGTGCCAGCAGCGCTCTTAGCGGGGGCGGCACCGGGGAGCTGTTTTTT.

This clonotype showed up many times. Since it is a stray read in a library aimed at alpha chains, this beta chain has a size that is not meaningful. The J gene is TRBJ2-5, the V gene TRBV29-1; D is unclear. V shed 3 bases and J shed 3 bases, with 8 bases lying between them. Germline CDR1 is SQVTM and CDR2 is ANQGSEA. The CDR3 extends over 12 amino acids. The CDR3 region is CSVDSGKETQYF. CDR3 DNA: TGCAGCGTTGATTCCGGAAAAGAGACCCAGTACTTC.

This clonotype is termed medium-sized. The library was designed around alpha chains, so this beta chain is a stray read whose abundance carries little weight. This rearrangement joins TRBV12-3 or TRBV12-4 to TRBJ2-1; D unresolved. This CDR3 spans 13 amino acids. V was shortened by 3 bases and J by 7 bases, with 10 bases between the two germline ends. CDR3 DNA sequence: TGTGCCAGCAGTTTCCTGACTTCGAATGAGCAGTTCTTC. It translates to CASSFLTSNEQFF.

Judged by abundance, this clonotype is medium-sized. The library was built for alpha chains, so this beta chain is an off-target read and its size means little. V usage is TRBV7-2 and J usage is TRBJ1-5; tentative D call: TRBD1 (6 bases). The CDR3 totals 15 residues. Trimming shortened V by 3 bases and J by 5 bases, and 14 bases separated the two germline ends. Germline V gives CDR1 SGHTA, CDR2 FQGNSA. As DNA, the CDR3 is TGTGCCAGCAGCTTTAGGTCGGGGGGCGATCAGCCCCAGCATTTT. It encodes CASSFRSGGDQPQHF.

This clonotype was observed many times. This beta chain is a stray read from a library made for alpha chains; its abundance is not meaningful. The chain combines TRBV5-1 with TRBJ2-1; the D gene is possibly TRBD2 (6 bases). V was pared by 7 bases and J by 9 bases, with 14 bases between. Germline CDR1 is SGHRS and CDR2 is YFSETQ. The CDR3 loop spans 12 amino acids. The CDR3 region has the DNA TGCGCCAGCGGAATAGCGGTCGGTGAGCAGTTCTTC. Translation gives CASGIAVGEQFF. Drawing the rest from reference TRBV5-1 and TRBJ2-1, the complete variable domain is KAGVTQTPRYLIKTRGQQVTLSCSPISGHRSVSWYQQTPGQGLQFLFEYFSETQRNKGNFPGRFSGRQFSNSRSEMNVSTLELGDSALYLCASGIAVGEQFFGPGTRLTVL.

This clonotype was counted ten times or more. This beta chain lies outside the target of a library built for alpha chains; its clone size means little. The chain carries TRBV6-2 or TRBV6-3 and TRBJ1-2, with D unresolved. This CDR3 is built from 12 residues. Per the germline V gene, CDR1 is MNHEY and CDR2 is SVGEGT. Trimming stripped 6 bases from V and 3 bases from J, with 8 bases between. CDR3 sequence: CASRGIHYGYTF. The CDR3 DNA reads TGTGCCAGCAGGGGAATCCACTATGGCTACACCTTC.

This clonotype was seen only a few times. This beta chain is off target for a library built for alpha chains, so its abundance means little. The chain recombines TRBV3-1 with TRBJ2-5; D gene ambiguous. From germline, CDR1 is LGHDT and CDR2 YNNKEL (reference sequence). The CDR3 length is 15 residues. V was pared by 6 bases and J by 0 bases, with 14 bases between. This CDR3 is CASRRDGRYQETQYF. The CDR3 DNA reads as TGTGCCAGCAGGAGAGACGGCAGGTACCAAGAGACCCAGTACTTC.

This clonotype was seen only a few times. The library was designed around alpha chains, so this beta chain is a stray read whose abundance carries little weight. The chain links TRBV10-3 to TRBJ1-6; D uncertain. The germline gives CDR1 ENHRY, CDR2 SYGVKD. This CDR3 region has 18 residues. Trimming left V 0 bases short and J 0 bases short, with 12 bases between. The CDR3 is CAISESFGRTSYNSPLHF. The CDR3 coding sequence is TGTGCCATCAGTGAGTCCTTCGGGAGAACCTCCTATAATTCACCCCTCCACTTT.

This clonotype was counted at least ten times. In a library made to pick up alpha chains, this beta chain is a stray read with a size that means little. The chain recombines TRBV19 with TRBJ2-3; 10 bases agree with TRBD2. Germline V gene data show CDR1 as LNHDA and CDR2 as SQIVND (reference sequence). V lost 3 bases to trimming and J lost 6 bases; unmatched junction nucleotides: 3. The CDR3 runs to 14 residues. CDR3 nucleotide sequence: TGTGCCAGTAGTATCGAAGCGGGAGGGGATACGCAGTATTTT. It is translated as CASSIEAGGDTQYF.

By frequency in the sample, this clonotype is medium-sized. This beta chain is an off-target read within a library intended for alpha chains, so its frequency means little. CDR3 sequence: CASSFQRLAGFYEQYF. CDR3 sequence (DNA): TGTGCCAGCAGCTTCCAACGACTAGCGGGGTTCTACGAGCAGTACTTC. The rearrangement joins TRBV5-5 to TRBJ2-7, with 11 bases fitting TRBD2. The V segment lost 2 bases and the J segment 3 bases; nucleotides outside the gene matches: 7. This CDR3 is built from 16 residues. From germline, CDR1 is SGHKS and CDR2 YYEKEE (reference sequence).

This clonotype was counted a few times. This beta chain was picked up by a library intended for alpha chains and is off target, so its count carries little meaning. Written as DNA, the CDR3 is TGCGCCAGCAGTGAGGCCGGACAGGGGGCGAATGAGCAGTTCTTC. This translates into CASSEAGQGANEQFF. This chain joins TRBV10-2 and TRBJ2-1; 11 nucleotides agree with TRBD1. The germline CDR1 and CDR2 sequences are WSHSY and SAAADI. V gave up 2 bases and J gave up 7 bases; unmatched junction bases: 4. The CDR3 has 15 residues.

This clonotype was counted ten times or more. This beta chain came through as a stray read in a library set up for alpha chains, and its size says little. The rearrangement uses TRBV7-2 and TRBJ2-5; D possibly matches TRBD1 or TRBD2 (6 bases each). V was clipped by 0 bases and J by 5 bases, with 13 bases between them. CDR1 and CDR2 from the germline V gene are SGHTA and FQGNSA. The CDR3 is made up of 15 amino acids. CDR3 sequence: CASSLAGGLKETQYF. DNA for the CDR3: TGTGCCAGCAGCTTAGCGGGGGGCCTGAAGGAGACCCAGTACTTC.

In its sample, this clonotype was seen many times. This beta chain slipped into a library made for alpha chains as a stray read, so its size is not meaningful. The chain carries TRBV27 and TRBJ2-7; TRBD1 agrees at 12 bases. The CDR3 consists of 15 residues. V shed 5 bases and J 9 bases; nucleotides not matched to a gene: 11. Germline-derived CDR1 and CDR2 are MNHEY and SMNVEV (reference sequence). CDR3 protein: CASSPRSGQGAVQYF. The CDR3 DNA is TGTGCCAGCAGTCCGCGGTCGGGACAGGGGGCAGTGCAGTACTTC.

A word on this clonotype: The size of this beta chain means little, since it is a stray read in a library made for alpha chains. The rearrangement uses TRBV6-2 or TRBV6-3 and TRBJ2-5, with D perhaps being TRBD1 or TRBD2 (7 bases each). V was trimmed by 8 bases and J by 4 bases, leaving 17 bases between them. The CDR3 consists of 14 residues. Germline V gene sequence: CDR1 MNHEY, CDR2 SVGEGT. The CDR3 coding sequence is TGTGCCAGCGCGAGACAGGGAGGGAGAGAGACCCAGTACTTC. It specifies CASARQGGRETQYF.

This clonotype was found many times. This beta chain is an unintended read in a library built for alpha chains; its size means little. V gene TRBV12-3 or TRBV12-4 combines with J gene TRBJ1-1; D gene ambiguous. Deletions cut 5 bases from V and 10 bases from J, with 11 bases between. The CDR3 covers 11 residues. The CDR3 reads CASSRTEGAFF. The DNA of the CDR3 is TGTGCCAGCAGTCGTACAGAGGGAGCTTTCTTT.

In the case of this clonotype: This beta chain came through as a stray read in a library set up for alpha chains, and its size says little. This rearrangement joins TRBV29-1 to TRBJ1-1; a weak D match, TRBD1 (6 bases). Germline CDR1 and CDR2: SQVTM and ANQGSEA. V was cut by 7 bases and J by 0 bases, with 9 bases left in between. This CDR3 region has 12 residues. This chain's CDR3 is CSGGQLNTEAFF. The DNA for the CDR3 is TGCAGCGGCGGACAGCTGAACACTGAAGCTTTCTTT.

This clonotype was found many times. Since it is a stray read in a library aimed at alpha chains, this beta chain has a size that is not meaningful. The chain joins TRBV19 to TRBJ1-5; unclear D gene. Germline V gene lookup returns CDR1 LNHDA and CDR2 SQIVND (reference sequence). V lost 2 bases and J lost 4, with 6 bases in between. The CDR3 has 13 amino acids. The CDR3 is CASSIIGNQPQHF. The CDR3 DNA reads as TGTGCCAGTAGTATAATCGGGAATCAGCCCCAGCATTTT.

Concerning this clonotype itself: For a library built for alpha chains, this beta chain is a stray read; little rests on its size. This chain connects TRBV20-1 to TRBJ1-2; no clear D. This CDR3 is 13 amino acids long. The V end was cut by 1 base, the J end by 7 bases, with 13 bases between. Germline assignment: CDR1 DFQATT and CDR2 SNEGSKA (reference sequence). CDR3 loop: CSARAEGFGGYTF. The CDR3 bases are TGCAGTGCTAGAGCCGAAGGGTTTGGTGGCTACACCTTC.